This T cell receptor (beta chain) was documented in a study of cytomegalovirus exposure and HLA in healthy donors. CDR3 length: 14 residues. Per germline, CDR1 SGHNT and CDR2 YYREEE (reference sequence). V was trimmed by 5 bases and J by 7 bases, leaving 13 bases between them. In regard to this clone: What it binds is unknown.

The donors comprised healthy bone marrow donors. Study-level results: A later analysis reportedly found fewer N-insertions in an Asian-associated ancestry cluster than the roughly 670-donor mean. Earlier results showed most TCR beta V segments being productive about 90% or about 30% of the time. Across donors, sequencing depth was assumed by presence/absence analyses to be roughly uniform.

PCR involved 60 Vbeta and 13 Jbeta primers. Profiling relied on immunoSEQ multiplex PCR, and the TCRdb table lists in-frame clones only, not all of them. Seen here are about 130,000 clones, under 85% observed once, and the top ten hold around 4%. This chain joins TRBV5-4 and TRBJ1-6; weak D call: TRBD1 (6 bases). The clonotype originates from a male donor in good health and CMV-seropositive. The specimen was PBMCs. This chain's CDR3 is CASRFDRSNSPLHF. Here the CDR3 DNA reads TGTGCCAGCAGATTCGACAGGTCGAATTCACCCCTCCACTTT.